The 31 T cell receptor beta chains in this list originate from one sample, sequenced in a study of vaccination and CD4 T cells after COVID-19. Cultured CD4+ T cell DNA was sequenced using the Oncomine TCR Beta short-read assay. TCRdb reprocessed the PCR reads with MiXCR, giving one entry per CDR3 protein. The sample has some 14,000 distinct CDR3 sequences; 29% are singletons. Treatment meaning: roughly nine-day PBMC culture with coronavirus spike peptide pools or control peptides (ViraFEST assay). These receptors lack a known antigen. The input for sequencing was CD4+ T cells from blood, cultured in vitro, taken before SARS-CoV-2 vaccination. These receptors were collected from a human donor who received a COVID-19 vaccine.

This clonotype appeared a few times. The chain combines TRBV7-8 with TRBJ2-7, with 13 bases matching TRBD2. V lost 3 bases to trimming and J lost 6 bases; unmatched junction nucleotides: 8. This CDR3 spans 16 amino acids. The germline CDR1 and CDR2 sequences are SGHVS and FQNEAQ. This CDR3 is CASSFEGLAGPREQYF. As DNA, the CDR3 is TGTGCCAGCAGCTTCGAGGGACTAGCGGGGCCACGCGAGCAGTACTTC.

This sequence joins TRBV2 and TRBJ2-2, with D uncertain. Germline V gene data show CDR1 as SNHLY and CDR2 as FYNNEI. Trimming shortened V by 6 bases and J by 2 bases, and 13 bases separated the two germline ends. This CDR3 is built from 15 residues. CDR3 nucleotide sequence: TGTGCCAGCAGGAAAACGACGGCTAACACCGGGGAGCTGTTTTTT. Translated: CASRKTTANTGELFF.

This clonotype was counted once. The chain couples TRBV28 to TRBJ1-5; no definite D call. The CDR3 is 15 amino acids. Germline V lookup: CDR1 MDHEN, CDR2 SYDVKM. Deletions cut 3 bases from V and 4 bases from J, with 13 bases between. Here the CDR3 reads CASSFRLSPNQPQHF. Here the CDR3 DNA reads TGTGCCAGCAGTTTTAGGTTAAGCCCAAATCAGCCCCAGCATTTT.

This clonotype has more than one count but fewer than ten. As DNA, the CDR3 is TGCGCCAGCAGCTTTACCGGGACAGGGGCCACAGATACGCAGTATTTT. Residues: CASSFTGTGATDTQYF. The rearrangement links TRBV5-1 to TRBJ2-3, with 10 bases matching TRBD1. The germline V gene encodes CDR1 SGHRS and CDR2 YFSETQ. The CDR3 totals 16 residues. Trimming cost V 2 bases and J 2 bases; bases outside gene matches: 5.

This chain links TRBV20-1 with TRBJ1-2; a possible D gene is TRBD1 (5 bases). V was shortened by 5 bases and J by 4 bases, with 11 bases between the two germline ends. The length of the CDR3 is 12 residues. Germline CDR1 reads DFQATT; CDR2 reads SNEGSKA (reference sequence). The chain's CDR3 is CSARAGVYGYTF. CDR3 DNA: TGCAGTGCTCGAGCGGGGGTCTATGGCTACACCTTC.

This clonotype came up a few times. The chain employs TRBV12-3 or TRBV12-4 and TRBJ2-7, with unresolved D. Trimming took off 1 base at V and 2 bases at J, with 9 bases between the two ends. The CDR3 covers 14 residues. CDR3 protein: CASSLERQTYEQYF. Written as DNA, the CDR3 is TGTGCCAGCAGTTTAGAAAGGCAGACCTACGAGCAGTACTTC.

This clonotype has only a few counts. The CDR3 here is CASSEMSGRGGIGELFF. The CDR3 DNA follows: TGTGCCAGCAGTGAAATGTCCGGCAGGGGGGGGATCGGGGAGCTGTTTTTT. The V call is TRBV25-1, the J call TRBJ2-2, with D perhaps being TRBD1 or TRBD2 (7 bases each). V was trimmed by 2 bases and J by 7 bases, leaving 20 bases between them. The length of the CDR3 is 17 residues. In germline, CDR1 is MGHDK, CDR2 SYGVNS. The full variable domain, completed using reference TRBV25-1 and TRBJ2-2, is EADIYQTPRYLVIGTGKKITLECSQTMGHDKMYWYQQDPGMELHLIHYSYGVNSTEKGDLSSESTVSRIRTEHFPLTLESARPSHTSQYLCASSEMSGRGGIGELFFGEGSRLTVL.

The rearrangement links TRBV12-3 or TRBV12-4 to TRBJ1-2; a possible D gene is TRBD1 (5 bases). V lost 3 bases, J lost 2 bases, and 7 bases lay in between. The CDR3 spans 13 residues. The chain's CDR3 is CASSFGTNYGYTF. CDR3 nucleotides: TGTGCCAGCAGTTTCGGGACCAACTATGGCTACACCTTC.

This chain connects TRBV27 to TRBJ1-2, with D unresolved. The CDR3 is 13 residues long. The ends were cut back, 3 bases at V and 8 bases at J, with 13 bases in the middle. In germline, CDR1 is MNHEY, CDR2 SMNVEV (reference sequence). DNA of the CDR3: TGTGCCAGCAGTTTGACTGGGCGAGGGGGCTACACCTTC. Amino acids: CASSLTGRGGYTF.

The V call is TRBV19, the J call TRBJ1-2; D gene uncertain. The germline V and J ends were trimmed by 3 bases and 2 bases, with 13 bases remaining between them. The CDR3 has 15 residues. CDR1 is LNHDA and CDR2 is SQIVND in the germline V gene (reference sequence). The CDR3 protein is CASSIGREQNYGYTF. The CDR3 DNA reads TGTGCCAGTAGTATCGGACGGGAGCAGAACTATGGCTACACCTTC.

CDR3 nucleotides: TGTGCCAGTAGTATCGACAGGGGGCAAGAGACCCAGTACTTC. It codes for CASSIDRGQETQYF. The chain employs TRBV19 and TRBJ2-5; 9 nucleotides agree with TRBD1. The germline V gene has CDR1 LNHDA and CDR2 SQIVND (reference sequence). Trimming cost V 3 bases and J 2 bases; bases outside gene matches: 1. The CDR3 has 14 amino acids.

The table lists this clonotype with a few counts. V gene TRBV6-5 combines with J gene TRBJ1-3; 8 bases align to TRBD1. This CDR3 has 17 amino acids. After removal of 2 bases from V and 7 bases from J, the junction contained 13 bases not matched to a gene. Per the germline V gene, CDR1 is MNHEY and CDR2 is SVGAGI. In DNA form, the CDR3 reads TGTGCCAGCAGTTACGGGACAGGCCAGACCATTGGTAACACCATATATTTT. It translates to CASSYGTGQTIGNTIYF.

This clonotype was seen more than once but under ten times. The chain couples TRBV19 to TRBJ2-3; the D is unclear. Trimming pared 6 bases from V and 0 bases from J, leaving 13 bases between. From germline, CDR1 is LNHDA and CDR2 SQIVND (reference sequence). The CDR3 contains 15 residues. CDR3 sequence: CASRGSGTSTDTQYF. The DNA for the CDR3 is TGTGCCAGTAGGGGCTCGGGCACGAGCACAGATACGCAGTATTTT.

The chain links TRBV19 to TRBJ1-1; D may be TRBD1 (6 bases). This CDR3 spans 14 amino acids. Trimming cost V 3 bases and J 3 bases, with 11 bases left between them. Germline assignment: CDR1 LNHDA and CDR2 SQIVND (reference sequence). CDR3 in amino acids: CASSIQGLDTEAFF. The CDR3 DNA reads TGTGCCAGTAGTATTCAGGGGCTGGACACTGAAGCTTTCTTT.

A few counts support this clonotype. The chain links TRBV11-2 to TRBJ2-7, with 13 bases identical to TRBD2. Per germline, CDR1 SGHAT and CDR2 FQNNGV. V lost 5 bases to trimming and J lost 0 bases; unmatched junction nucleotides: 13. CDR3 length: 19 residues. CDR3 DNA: TGTGCCAGCAGCGCAAAGCGGGGACTAGCGGGACGAAACTCCTACGAGCAGTACTTC. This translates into CASSAKRGLAGRNSYEQYF.

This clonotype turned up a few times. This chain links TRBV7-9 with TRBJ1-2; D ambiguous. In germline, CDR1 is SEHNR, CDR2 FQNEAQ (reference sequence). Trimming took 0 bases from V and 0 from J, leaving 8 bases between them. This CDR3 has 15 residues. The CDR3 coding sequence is TGTGCCAGCAGCTTAGCAGACGGAGCTAACTATGGCTACACCTTC. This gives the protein CASSLADGANYGYTF.

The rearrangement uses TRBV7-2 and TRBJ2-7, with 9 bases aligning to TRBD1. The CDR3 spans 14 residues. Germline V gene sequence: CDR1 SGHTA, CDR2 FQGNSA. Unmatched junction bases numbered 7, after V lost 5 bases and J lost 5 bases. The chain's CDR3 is CASSPRDRANEQYF. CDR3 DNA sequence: TGTGCCAGCAGCCCAAGGGACAGGGCGAACGAGCAGTACTTC.

CDR3 amino acids: CASSLSDSYNEQFF. CDR3 sequence (DNA): TGCGCCAGCAGCCTGTCGGACAGCTACAATGAGCAGTTCTTC. The chain joins TRBV5-1 to TRBJ2-1; the D gene is possibly TRBD1 (6 bases). V was clipped by 4 bases and J by 3 bases, with 11 bases between them. This CDR3 has 14 amino acids. Germline V gene data show CDR1 as SGHRS and CDR2 as YFSETQ.

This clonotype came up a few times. The CDR3 DNA is TGTGCCAGCAGCCCTCCGGGACTTCCATACAATGAGCAGTTCTTC. The encoded protein is CASSPPGLPYNEQFF. The chain has TRBV7-2 and TRBJ2-1; D might be TRBD2 (6 bases). Trimming removed 5 bases at V and 4 bases at J, with 15 bases between. CDR1 is SGHTA and CDR2 is FQGNSA in the germline V gene. The CDR3 length is 15 residues.

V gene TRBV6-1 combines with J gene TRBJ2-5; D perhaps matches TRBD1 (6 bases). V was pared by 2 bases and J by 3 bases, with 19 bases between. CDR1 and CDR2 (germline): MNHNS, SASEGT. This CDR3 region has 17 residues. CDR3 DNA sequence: TGTGCCAGCAGTGAATTTAGACAGGACCTTTTTGAAGAGACCCAGTACTTC. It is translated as CASSEFRQDLFEETQYF.

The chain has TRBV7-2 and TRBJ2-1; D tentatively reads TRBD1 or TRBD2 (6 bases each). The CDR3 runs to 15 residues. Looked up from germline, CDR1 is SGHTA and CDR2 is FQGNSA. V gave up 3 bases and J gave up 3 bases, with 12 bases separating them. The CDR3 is CASSFWGADYNEQFF. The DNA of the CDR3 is TGTGCCAGCAGCTTTTGGGGGGCTGACTACAATGAGCAGTTCTTC. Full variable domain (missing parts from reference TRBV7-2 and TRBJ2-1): GAGVSQSPSNKVTEKGKDVELRCDPISGHTALYWYRQSLGQGLEFLIYFQGNSAPDKSGLPSDRFSAERTGGSVSTLTIQRTQQEDSAVYLCASSFWGADYNEQFFGPGTRLTVL.

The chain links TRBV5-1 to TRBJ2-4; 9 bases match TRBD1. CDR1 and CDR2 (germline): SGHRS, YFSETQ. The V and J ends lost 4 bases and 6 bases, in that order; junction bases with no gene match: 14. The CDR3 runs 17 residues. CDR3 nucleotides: TGCGCCAGCAGCCGGGACCCGGGACAGGGAGTCCCAAACATTCAGTACTTC. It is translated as CASSRDPGQGVPNIQYF.

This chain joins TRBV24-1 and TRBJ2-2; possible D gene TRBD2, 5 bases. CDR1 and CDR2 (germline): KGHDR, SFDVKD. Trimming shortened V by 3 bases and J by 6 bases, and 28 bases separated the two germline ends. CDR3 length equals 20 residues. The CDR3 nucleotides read TGTGCCACCAGTGATCCACGTCATCCCGGGGTCGTAGGACCGTCCGGGGAGCTGTTTTTT. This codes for CATSDPRHPGVVGPSGELFF.

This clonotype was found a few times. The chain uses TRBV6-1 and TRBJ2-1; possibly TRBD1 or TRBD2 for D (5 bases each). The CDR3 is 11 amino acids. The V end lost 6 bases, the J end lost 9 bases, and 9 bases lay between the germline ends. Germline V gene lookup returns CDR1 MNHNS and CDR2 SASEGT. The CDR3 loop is CASRGVGEQFF. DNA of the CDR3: TGTGCCAGCAGGGGGGTGGGTGAGCAGTTCTTC.

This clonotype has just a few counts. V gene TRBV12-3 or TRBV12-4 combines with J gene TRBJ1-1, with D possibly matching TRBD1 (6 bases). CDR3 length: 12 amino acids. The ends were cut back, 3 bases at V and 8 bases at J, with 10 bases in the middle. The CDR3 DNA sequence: TGTGCCAGCAGTTTGAAGACAGGAGAAGCTTTCTTT. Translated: CASSLKTGEAFF.

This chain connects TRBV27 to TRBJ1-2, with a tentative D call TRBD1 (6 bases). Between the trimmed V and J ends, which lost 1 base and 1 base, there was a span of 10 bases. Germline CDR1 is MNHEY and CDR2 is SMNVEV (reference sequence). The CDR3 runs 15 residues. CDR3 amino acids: CASSLWGAGNYGYTF. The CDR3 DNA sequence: TGTGCCAGCAGTTTATGGGGGGCCGGTAACTATGGCTACACCTTC.

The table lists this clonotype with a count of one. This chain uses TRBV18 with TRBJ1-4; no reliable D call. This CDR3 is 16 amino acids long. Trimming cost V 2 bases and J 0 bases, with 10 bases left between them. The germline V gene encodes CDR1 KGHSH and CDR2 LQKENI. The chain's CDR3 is CASSPMAAATNEKLFF. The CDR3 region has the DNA TGTGCCAGCTCACCAATGGCAGCAGCAACTAATGAAAAACTGTTTTTT.

The CDR3 reads CASSGGQETQYF. The DNA for the CDR3 is TGCGCCAGCAGCGGTGGGCAAGAGACCCAGTACTTC. The chain is built from TRBV5-1 and TRBJ2-5; D remains unclear. The V and J ends lost 4 bases and 2 bases respectively, with 6 bases between them. Germline V gives CDR1 SGHRS, CDR2 YFSETQ. This CDR3 has 12 amino acids.

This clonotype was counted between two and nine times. DNA of the CDR3: TGTGCCAGCAGCCCATTGTGGGGGCATGAGCAGTTCTTC. Translation gives CASSPLWGHEQFF. J is TRBJ2-1 and V is TRBV7-2, with D possibly TRBD1 on 6 matching bases. With 5 bases removed from V and 8 bases from J, the gap between germline ends came to 13 bases. The CDR3 runs 13 residues. The germline gives CDR1 SGHTA, CDR2 FQGNSA.

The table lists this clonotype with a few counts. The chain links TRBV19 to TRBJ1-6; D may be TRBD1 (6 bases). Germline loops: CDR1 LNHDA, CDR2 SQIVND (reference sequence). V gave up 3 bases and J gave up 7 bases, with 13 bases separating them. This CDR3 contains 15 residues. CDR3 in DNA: TGTGCCAGTAGTATCCGGGGGCCGAAAAATTCACCCCTCCACTTT. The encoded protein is CASSIRGPKNSPLHF. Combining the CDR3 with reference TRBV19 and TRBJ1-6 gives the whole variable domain DGGITQSPKYLFRKEGQNVTLSCEQNLNHDAMYWYRQDPGQGLRLIYYSQIVNDFQKGDIAEGYSVSREKKESFPLTVTSAQKNPTAFYLCASSIRGPKNSPLHFGNGTRLTVT.

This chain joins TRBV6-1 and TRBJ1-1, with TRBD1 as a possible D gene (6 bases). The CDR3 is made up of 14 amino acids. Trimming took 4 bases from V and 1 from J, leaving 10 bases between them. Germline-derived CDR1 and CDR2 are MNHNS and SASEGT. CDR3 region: CASSVLQGNTEAFF. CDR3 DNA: TGTGCCAGCAGTGTTCTACAGGGGAACACTGAAGCTTTCTTT.